These 31 T cell receptor beta chains came from one sample sequenced in a study of blood T cell repertoires in COVID-19. Only in-frame clones appear in the TCRdb table, and some are missing; sequencing was by immunoSEQ multiplex PCR. The repertoire includes approximately 300,000 clones, roughly 90% of them detected once, and around 4.2% sits in the top ten. The specimen was PBMCs or T cells enriched from blood (not recorded which). The receptors originated from a woman between 25 and 40 years old who had been exposed to COVID-19.

In nucleotides, the CDR3 is TGTGCCAGCAGCTTGGTGGGAGACTCTGGGGCCAACGTCCTGACTTTC. Translated: CASSLVGDSGANVLTF. The J gene is TRBJ2-6, the V gene TRBV5-6, with D possibly TRBD2 on 5 matching bases. Trimming took off 0 bases at V and 0 bases at J, with 7 bases between the two ends. Per germline, CDR1 SGHDT and CDR2 YYEEEE. The CDR3 length is 16 residues.

V gene TRBV7-6 combines with J gene TRBJ2-5; D uncertain. The CDR3 is 16 residues long. V lost 5 bases and J 2 bases, leaving 18 bases between the germline ends. The germline CDR1 and CDR2 sequences are SGHVS and FNYEAQ. In DNA, the CDR3 is TGTGCCAGCAGCCCATTGGGTCCCCCTAGACAAGAGACCCAGTACTTC. Its translation is CASSPLGPPRQETQYF.

V and J are TRBV7-9 and TRBJ1-5, with a tentative D call TRBD1 (6 bases). Trimming left V 5 bases short and J 1 base short, with 15 bases between. CDR3 length: 16 residues. In germline, CDR1 is SEHNR, CDR2 FQNEAQ (reference sequence). CDR3 nucleotide sequence: TGTGCCAGCAGCCTACCCCAGGGGTTGAGCAATCAGCCCCAGCATTTT. The encoded protein is CASSLPQGLSNQPQHF.

The rearrangement joins TRBV2 to TRBJ1-2; D uncertain. Germline V gene sequence: CDR1 SNHLY, CDR2 FYNNEI. Between the trimmed V and J ends, which lost 5 bases and 6 bases, there was a span of 10 bases. The CDR3 runs 12 residues. DNA for the CDR3: TGTGCCAGCAGTCCCCAGTCTCATGGCTACACCTTC. Its translation: CASSPQSHGYTF.

The rearrangement links TRBV5-1 to TRBJ1-2, with 7 bases lining up with TRBD1. Germline V gives CDR1 SGHRS, CDR2 YFSETQ. There are 17 residues in the CDR3. The trim removed 0 bases at V and 4 bases at J, leaving 12 bases unmatched. The CDR3 sequence: CASSLGQGGGKRYGYTF. DNA for the CDR3: TGCGCCAGCAGCTTGGGACAGGGCGGAGGAAAGCGCTATGGCTACACCTTC.

The chain links TRBV5-1 to TRBJ1-2; 11 bases agree with TRBD1. Germline lookup yields CDR1 SGHRS and CDR2 YFSETQ. V shed 6 bases and J 5 bases; nucleotides not matched to a gene: 9. The CDR3 sequence is 15 residues long. The CDR3 reads CASTRTGGELYGYTF. The CDR3 coding sequence is TGCGCCAGCACCCGGACAGGGGGCGAATTGTATGGCTACACCTTC.

This clone was counted a single time. The chain combines TRBV7-9 with TRBJ1-1, with D perhaps matching TRBD1 (5 bases). The CDR3 spans 13 residues. The ends were cut back, 7 bases at V and 1 base at J, with 10 bases in the middle. The germline gives CDR1 SEHNR, CDR2 FQNEAQ (reference sequence). The CDR3 DNA reads as TGTGCCAGCACCGATAGGGGGAACACTGAAGCTTTCTTT. This sequence encodes CASTDRGNTEAFF.

The chain employs TRBV5-6 and TRBJ1-2; D is undetermined. CDR1 is SGHDT, CDR2 YYEEEE, per germline. V was clipped by 1 base and J by 3 bases, with 10 bases between them. The CDR3 spans 14 residues. The CDR3 spells CASSLLAVDYGYTF. CDR3 in DNA: TGTGCCAGCAGCTTGTTAGCCGTTGACTATGGCTACACCTTC.

V is TRBV10-3 and J is TRBJ2-1, with D tentatively TRBD2 (5 bases). The CDR3 has 12 amino acids. Germline V gene sequence: CDR1 ENHRY, CDR2 SYGVKD. Trimming cost V 4 bases and J 8 bases, with 9 bases left between them. The CDR3 DNA sequence: TGTGCCATCAGTGGGAGGAAGGATGAGCAGTTCTTC. Its translation is CAISGRKDEQFF.

V usage is TRBV11-3 and J usage is TRBJ1-6, with D possibly being TRBD1 (6 bases). Per the germline V gene, CDR1 is SGHNT and CDR2 is YENEEA. V lost 3 bases to trimming and J lost 7 bases, with 10 bases between them. The CDR3 is made up of 14 amino acids. This CDR3 is CASSFEQGNSPLHF. CDR3 in DNA: TGTGCCAGCAGCTTCGAACAGGGCAATTCACCCCTCCACTTT.

This clone has more than one count but fewer than ten. The V call is TRBV5-4, the J call TRBJ1-2, with no clear D. The CDR3 runs 12 residues. Between the trimmed V and J ends, which lost 3 bases and 3 bases, there was a span of 6 bases. Looked up from germline, CDR1 is SGHNT and CDR2 is YYREEE (reference sequence). The CDR3 region has the DNA TGTGCCAGCAGCTGGCCCGACTATGGCTACACCTTC. It codes for CASSWPDYGYTF.

V and J are TRBV5-1 and TRBJ2-3; 9 bases align to TRBD1. Germline V gene lookup returns CDR1 SGHRS and CDR2 YFSETQ. The CDR3 is made up of 14 amino acids. Trimming at V came to 2 bases and at J to 4 bases, leaving 2 bases not matched to a gene. The CDR3, as DNA: TGCGCCAGCAGCTTAGGACAGGGGTCAGATACGCAGTATTTT. Its protein is CASSLGQGSDTQYF. Based on the CDR3 plus reference TRBV5-1 and TRBJ2-3, the full variable domain is KAGVTQTPRYLIKTRGQQVTLSCSPISGHRSVSWYQQTPGQGLQFLFEYFSETQRNKGNFPGRFSGRQFSNSRSEMNVSTLELGDSALYLCASSLGQGSDTQYFGPGTRLTVL.

The V and J genes are TRBV27 and TRBJ2-7, with D perhaps TRBD2 (6 bases). Germline assignment: CDR1 MNHEY and CDR2 SMNVEV (reference sequence). Trimming removed 6 bases at V and 0 bases at J, with 12 bases between. The CDR3 extends over 14 amino acids. CDR3 sequence: CASSFFGSSYEQYF. The CDR3 bases are TGTGCCAGCAGCTTCTTCGGGAGCTCCTACGAGCAGTACTTC.

This clone was recorded once. The J gene is TRBJ1-1, the V gene TRBV18, with a weak D call TRBD1 (6 bases). This CDR3 is built from 16 residues. CDR1 is KGHSH and CDR2 is LQKENI in the germline V gene. V was pared by 6 bases and J by 0 bases, with 17 bases between. Here the CDR3 reads CASSPTAGGLNTEAFF. CDR3 nucleotide sequence: TGTGCCAGCTCCCCCACGGCGGGGGGCCTGAACACTGAAGCTTTCTTT. Drawing the rest from reference TRBV18 and TRBJ1-1, the complete variable domain is NAGVMQNPRHLVRRRGQEARLRCSPMKGHSHVYWYRQLPEEGLKFMVYLQKENIIDESGMPKERFSAEFPKEGPSILRIQQVVRGDSAAYFCASSPTAGGLNTEAFFGQGTRLTVV.

The chain employs TRBV7-3 and TRBJ1-1, with TRBD1 as a possible D gene (5 bases). Germline V CDR1 and CDR2: SGHTA, FQGTGA. The CDR3 covers 13 residues. V was trimmed by 6 bases and J by 2 bases, leaving 10 bases between them. The CDR3 reads CASSYRINTEAFF. Written as DNA, the CDR3 is TGTGCCAGCAGTTACAGGATCAACACTGAAGCTTTCTTT.

Note on this clone: Other DNA sequences in the sample encode the same CDR3. CDR3 residues: CASSVGGGTQYF. The CDR3, as DNA: TGTGCCAGCAGCGTAGGGGGAGGTACGCAGTATTTT. The V gene is TRBV9, the J gene TRBJ2-3, with D possibly TRBD2 on 6 matching bases. The germline V gene encodes CDR1 SGDLS and CDR2 YYNGEE. This CDR3 comprises 12 residues. Trimming stripped 0 bases from V and 8 bases from J, with 7 bases between.

The genes are TRBV7-2 and TRBJ1-3, with a tentative D call TRBD1 (5 bases). CDR1 is SGHTA, CDR2 FQGNSA, per germline. The CDR3 consists of 15 residues. The V gene lost 2 bases and the J gene lost 1 base, with 9 bases spanning the gap. The CDR3 loop reads CASSLFGGSGNTIYF. CDR3 sequence (DNA): TGTGCCAGCAGCTTATTCGGGGGGTCTGGAAACACCATATATTTT.

To note about this clone: One end of the junction is discordant with germline, which a read error may explain. The V gene is TRBV4-2, the J gene TRBJ1-4, with 8 bases aligning to TRBD1. The CDR3 spans 15 residues. The V gene's germline CDR1 is LGHNA and CDR2 YNFKEQ. CDR3 nucleotides: TGTGCCAGTAGCCAAGAACGTGGCAGGGGGCGGAGACTGTTTTTT. This gives the protein CASSQERGRGRRLFF.

This chain uses TRBV5-1 with TRBJ1-4; D is unresolved. V lost 2 bases to trimming and J lost 2 bases, with 10 bases between them. This CDR3 spans 15 amino acids. Germline assignment: CDR1 SGHRS and CDR2 YFSETQ. The chain's CDR3 is CASSFNGGTNEKLFF. The CDR3 region has the DNA TGCGCCAGCAGCTTCAACGGAGGGACTAATGAAAAACTGTTTTTT.

The J gene is TRBJ1-2, the V gene TRBV27; D is unclear. CDR3 length: 13 residues. Per germline, CDR1 MNHEY and CDR2 SMNVEV (reference sequence). Between the trimmed V and J ends, which lost 3 bases and 4 bases, there was a span of 9 bases. Here the CDR3 DNA reads TGTGCCAGCAGTTTGAAGCCCGGCTATGGCTACACCTTC. Amino acid sequence: CASSLKPGYGYTF.

The chain is built from TRBV7-6 and TRBJ2-6; D is uncertain. CDR3 length equals 16 residues. Germline V gene lookup returns CDR1 SGHVS and CDR2 FNYEAQ. Trimming removed 8 bases at V and 4 bases at J, with 18 bases between. The CDR3 sequence: CASASPFEKGANVLTF. The CDR3 DNA reads TGTGCCAGCGCGTCCCCCTTTGAAAAGGGGGCCAACGTCCTGACTTTC.

The chain uses TRBV2 and TRBJ2-3, with D possibly TRBD2 on 6 matching bases. V was pared by 4 bases and J by 2 bases, with 16 bases between. The CDR3 consists of 16 residues. CDR1 SNHLY and CDR2 FYNNEI come from the germline V gene. The CDR3 protein is CASSGGLGVPTDTQYF. The CDR3 DNA reads as TGTGCCAGCAGTGGGGGACTTGGGGTCCCCACAGATACGCAGTATTTT.

This rearrangement joins TRBV5-1 to TRBJ1-1; no clear D gene. Germline lookup yields CDR1 SGHRS and CDR2 YFSETQ. V was shortened by 4 bases and J by 3 bases, with 10 bases between the two germline ends. The CDR3 sequence is 13 residues long. The CDR3 reads CASSLGWDTEAFF. The CDR3 nucleotides are TGCGCCAGCAGCCTCGGGTGGGACACTGAAGCTTTCTTT.

This clone was seen only once. This chain uses TRBV28 with TRBJ2-1; 12 bases match TRBD1. With V trimmed by 6 bases and J by 12 bases, 6 bases remained unmatched. This CDR3 spans 13 amino acids. Per germline, CDR1 MDHEN and CDR2 SYDVKM. This chain's CDR3 is CASSKGQGARQFF. The CDR3 DNA follows: TGTGCCAGCAGCAAGGGACAGGGGGCCAGGCAGTTCTTC. The full variable domain, in which reference TRBV28 and TRBJ2-1 provide the parts outside the CDR3, is DVKVTQSSRYLVKRTGEKVFLECVQDMDHENMFWYRQDPGLGLRLIYFSYDVKMKEKGDIPEGYSVSREKKERFSLILESASTNQTSMYLCASSKGQGARQFFGPGTRLTVL.

The chain uses TRBV2 and TRBJ2-2; the D gene is possibly TRBD1 (6 bases). CDR3 size: 16 residues. The germline gives CDR1 SNHLY, CDR2 FYNNEI. Deletions cut 7 bases from V and 1 base from J, with 16 bases between. The CDR3 coding sequence is TGTGCCAGCACCAGTGCAACAGGGAGGAACACCGGGGAGCTGTTTTTT. It translates to CASTSATGRNTGELFF.

V usage is TRBV12-5 and J usage is TRBJ2-4; D unclear. The CDR3 is made up of 13 amino acids. Trimming removed 2 bases from V and 7 bases from J, with 9 bases in between. Germline V gives CDR1 LGHNT, CDR2 FRNRAP. CDR3 bases: TGTGCTAGTGGTTTGTACGAGAGCAACATTCAGTACTTC. Translating it yields CASGLYESNIQYF.

The chain carries TRBV19 and TRBJ1-5; a weak D match, TRBD1 (6 bases). The CDR3 runs to 15 residues. Germline V gene data show CDR1 as LNHDA and CDR2 as SQIVND (reference sequence). Trimming removed 6 bases at V and 7 bases at J, with 19 bases between. CDR3 sequence (DNA): TGTGCCAGTAGCATGCCCCAGGGGTCATGGCAGCCCCAGCATTTT. Translated: CASSMPQGSWQPQHF.

The chain couples TRBV28 to TRBJ1-2; perhaps TRBD1 as D (6 bases). Germline CDR1 reads MDHEN; CDR2 reads SYDVKM. Trimming removed 6 bases from V and 4 bases from J, with 9 bases in between. This CDR3 region has 12 residues. CDR3 bases: TGTGCCAGCAGCCCGACAGGCTATGGCTACACCTTC. Residues: CASSPTGYGYTF.

The chain joins TRBV7-9 to TRBJ1-1; D gene ambiguous. CDR1 and CDR2 (germline): SEHNR, FQNEAQ (reference sequence). The CDR3 contains 13 residues. Trimming stripped 5 bases from V and 7 bases from J, with 14 bases between. The CDR3 DNA reads as TGTGCCAGCAGCCATCGGCGGGGAGGTGAAGCTTTCTTT. Translating it yields CASSHRRGGEAFF.

The CDR3 loop reads CASSLQSQGTYEQYF. DNA of the CDR3: TGTGCCAGCAGCTTACAATCTCAGGGTACCTACGAGCAGTACTTC. The chain has TRBV7-3 and TRBJ2-7; TRBD1 is a possible D gene (5 bases). The CDR3 extends over 15 amino acids. The V and J ends lost 2 bases and 2 bases respectively, with 13 bases between them. CDR1 is SGHTA, CDR2 FQGTGA, per germline.

The V gene is TRBV9, the J gene TRBJ1-3; TRBD1 matches at 8 bases. The CDR3 runs to 18 residues. The V gene end was trimmed by 0 bases and the J gene end by 0 bases; junction bases not matched to a gene: 8. CDR1 and CDR2 from the germline V gene are SGDLS and YYNGEE. CDR3 loop: CASSVGLRTGSSGNTIYF. The CDR3 DNA is TGTGCCAGCAGCGTAGGCCTTCGGACAGGGTCCTCTGGAAACACCATATATTTT. The full variable domain, its missing parts supplied by reference TRBV9 and TRBJ1-3, is DSGVTQTPKHLITATGQRVTLRCSPRSGDLSVYWYQQSLDQGLQFLIQYYNGEERAKGNILERFSAQQFPDLHSELNLSSLELGDSALYFCASSVGLRTGSSGNTIYFGEGSWLTVV.